This T cell receptor (beta chain) was documented in a study of vaccination and CD4 T cells after COVID-19. Study background: The BNT162b2 or mRNA-1273 vaccine was given to participants in two doses.

The CDR3 length is 18 residues. The ends were cut back, 0 bases at V and 8 bases at J, with 24 bases in the middle. Per germline, CDR1 MNHEY and CDR2 SVGAGI. Noted treatment: approximately 10-day PBMC culture with coronavirus spike peptide pools or control peptides (ViraFEST assay). Cultured CD4+ T cell DNA was sequenced using the Oncomine TCR Beta short-read assay. MiXCR was run by TCRdb on the PCR reads, yielding one entry per CDR3 protein. The data show 25,000 to 30,000 distinct CDR3 sequences, roughly 60% seen once. About this clonotype: Its antigen is currently unknown.

V is TRBV6-5 and J is TRBJ2-3; TRBD2 is a possible D gene (5 bases). This TCR came from a human donor who received a COVID-19 vaccine. The specimen comprised CD4+ T cells from blood, cultured in vitro, sampled after SARS-CoV-2 vaccination. CDR3 protein: CASSYSNYLPPPEGTQYF. CDR3 DNA: TGTGCCAGCAGTTACTCGAATTATCTTCCTCCCCCCGAGGGTACGCAGTATTTT.